This TCR beta chain was found in a study of blood T cell repertoires in COVID-19. Overall study: COVID-19 samples collected from the United States, Italy and Spain covered acute and convalescent phases.

Clones were sequenced by immunoSEQ multiplex PCR, and TCRdb holds only the in-frame ones, with some missing. The sample yields nearly 110,000 clones, about nine tenths seen once. Germline CDR1 is MDHEN and CDR2 is SYDVKM. The CDR3 runs 14 residues. The V gene lost 2 bases and the J gene lost 7 bases, with 14 bases spanning the gap. This TCR was sampled from a man aged 45 to 65 with active or convalescent COVID-19. The V and J genes are TRBV28 and TRBJ1-2; perhaps TRBD1 as D (6 bases). Material for sequencing was peripheral blood. The CDR3 DNA reads as TGTGCCAGCAGTTTAGATGCAGGGGTGGGTGGCTACACCTTC. Amino acid sequence: CASSLDAGVGGYTF.